This T cell receptor (beta chain) was documented in a study of cytomegalovirus exposure and HLA in healthy donors. A remark on this clone: What it recognizes is unknown.

The CDR3 covers 16 residues. Germline V gives CDR1 MDHEN, CDR2 SYDVKM. J gave up 0 bases and V 5 bases, and 5 bases lay outside the gene matches. Study-level points and caveats: Overall, some 160 TCR beta chains were annotated as cytomegalovirus-associated.

The PCR used 60 Vbeta and 13 Jbeta primers. Measured with immunoSEQ multiplex PCR; TCRdb has only the in-frame clones, and not every one. Here the sample spans about 160,000 clones, 82% being singletons. The receptor's source is a girl between 10 and 17 years old in good health and CMV-seropositive. Sample: PBMCs. The J gene is TRBJ2-7, the V gene TRBV28, with 12 bases aligning to TRBD2. CDR3: CASSPLAGGSSYEQYF. The DNA of the CDR3 is TGTGCCAGCAGTCCGCTAGCGGGGGGGAGCTCCTACGAGCAGTACTTC.